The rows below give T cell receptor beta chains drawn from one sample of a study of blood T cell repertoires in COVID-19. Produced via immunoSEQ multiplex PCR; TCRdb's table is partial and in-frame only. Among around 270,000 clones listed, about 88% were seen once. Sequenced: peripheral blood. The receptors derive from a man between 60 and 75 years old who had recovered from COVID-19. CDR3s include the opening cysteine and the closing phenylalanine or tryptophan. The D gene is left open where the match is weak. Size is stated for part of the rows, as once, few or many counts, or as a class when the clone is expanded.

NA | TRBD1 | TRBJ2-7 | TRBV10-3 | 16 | CAISDPGQGLSYEQYF | TGTGCCATCAGTGACCCAGGACAGGGGTTGTCCTACGAGCAGTACTTC
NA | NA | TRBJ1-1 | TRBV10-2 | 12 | CASRSMNTEAFF | TGCGCCAGCAGGTCCATGAACACTGAAGCTTTCTTT
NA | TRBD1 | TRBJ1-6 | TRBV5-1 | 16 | CASSLDFGQGASPLHF | TGCGCCAGCAGCTTGGATTTTGGGCAGGGGGCTTCACCCCTCCACTTT
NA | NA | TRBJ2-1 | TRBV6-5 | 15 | CASSERQSSYNEQFF | TGTGCCAGCAGCGAGAGACAGAGCTCCTACAATGAGCAGTTCTTC
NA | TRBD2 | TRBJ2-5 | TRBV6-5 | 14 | CAILSGALEETQYF | TGTGCCATCCTTAGCGGGGCGCTGGAAGAGACCCAGTACTTC
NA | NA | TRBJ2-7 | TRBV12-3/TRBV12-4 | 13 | CASSLAAPYEQYF | TGTGCCAGCAGTTTAGCGGCCCCCTACGAGCAGTACTTC
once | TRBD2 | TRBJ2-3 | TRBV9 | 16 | CASSVAGGEGTDTQYF | TGTGCCAGCAGCGTAGCTGGGGGGGAGGGCACAGATACGCAGTATTTT
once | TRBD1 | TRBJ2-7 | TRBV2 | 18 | CASSDPGQFSNKAYEQYF | TGTGCCAGCAGTGACCCGGGACAGTTCTCCAATAAAGCCTACGAGCAGTACTTC
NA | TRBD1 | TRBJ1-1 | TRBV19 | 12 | CASSRQGTEAFF | TGTGCCAGTAGTCGACAGGGCACTGAGGCTTTCTTT
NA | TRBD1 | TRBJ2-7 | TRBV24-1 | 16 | CATSDSGQGAAYEQYF | TGTGCCACCAGTGATTCTGGACAGGGAGCGGCCTACGAGCAGTACTTC
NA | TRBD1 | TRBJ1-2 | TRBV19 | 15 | CASSIDNRGIYGYTF | TGTGCCAGTAGTATAGATAACAGGGGCATCTATGGCTACACCTTC
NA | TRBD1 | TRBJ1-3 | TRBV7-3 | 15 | CASSLGTGRGNTIYF | TGTGCCAGCAGCTTAGGGACAGGGCGAGGAAACACCATATATTTT
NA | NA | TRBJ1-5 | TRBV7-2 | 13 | CASSLGRVQPQHF | TGTGCCAGCAGCTTAGGCAGGGTTCAGCCCCAGCATTTT
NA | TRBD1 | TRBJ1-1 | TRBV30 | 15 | CAWSVRRGPDTEAFF | TGTGCCTGGAGTGTTAGAAGGGGGCCGGACACTGAAGCTTTCTTT
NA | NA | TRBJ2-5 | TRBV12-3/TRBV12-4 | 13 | CASSLSTEETQYF | TGTGCCAGCAGTTTGTCTACCGAAGAGACCCAGTACTTC
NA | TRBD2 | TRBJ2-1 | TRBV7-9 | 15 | CASSLSSGGAYEQFF | TGTGCCAGCAGCTTATCTAGCGGGGGGGCCTATGAGCAGTTCTTC
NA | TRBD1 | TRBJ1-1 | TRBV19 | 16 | CASSTARTGATTEAFF | TGTGCCAGTAGTACCGCCCGGACAGGGGCCACCACTGAAGCTTTCTTT
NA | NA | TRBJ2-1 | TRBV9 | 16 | CASRPTGFSSYNEQFF | TGTGCCAGCAGGCCAACAGGTTTTAGCTCCTACAATGAGCAGTTCTTC
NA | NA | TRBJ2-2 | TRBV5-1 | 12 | CASSADLGELFF | TGCGCCAGCAGCGCGGACTTAGGGGAGCTGTTTTTT
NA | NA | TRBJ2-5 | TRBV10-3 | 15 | CAISESLTTQETQYF | TGTGCCATCAGTGAGTCTCTGACTACCCAAGAGACCCAGTACTTC
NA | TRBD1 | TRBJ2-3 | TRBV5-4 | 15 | CASSLGQGATDTQYF | TGTGCCAGCAGCTTGGGACAGGGGGCGACAGATACGCAGTATTTT
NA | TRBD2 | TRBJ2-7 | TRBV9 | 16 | CASSALGGSHRDEQYF | TGTGCCAGCAGCGCCCTGGGGGGGTCCCACCGGGACGAGCAGTACTTC
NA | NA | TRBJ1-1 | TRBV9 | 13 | CASSVQGWTEAFF | TGTGCCAGCAGCGTTCAGGGGTGGACTGAAGCTTTCTTT
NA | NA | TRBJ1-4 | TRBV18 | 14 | CASSRQDTNEKLFF | TGTGCCAGCTCCAGACAGGACACTAATGAAAAACTGTTTTTT
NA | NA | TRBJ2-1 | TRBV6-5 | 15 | CASSYGTARSGEQFF | TGTGCCAGCAGTTACGGTACGGCTAGGTCTGGTGAGCAGTTCTTC
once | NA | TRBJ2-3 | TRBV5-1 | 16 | CASGLGQGGNTDTQYF | TGCGCCAGCGGGTTGGGCCAGGGGGGTAATACAGATACGCAGTATTTT
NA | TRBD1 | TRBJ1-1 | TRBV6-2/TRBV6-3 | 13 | CASSYSGGVEAFF | TGTGCCAGCAGTTACTCAGGGGGCGTTGAAGCTTTCTTT
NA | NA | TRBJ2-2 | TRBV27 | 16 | CASSLRPGRNTGELFF | TGTGCCAGCAGTTTAAGGCCAGGCCGGAACACCGGGGAGCTGTTTTTT
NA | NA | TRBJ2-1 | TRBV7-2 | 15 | CASAQAGPSYNEQFF | TGTGCCAGCGCCCAGGCAGGGCCCTCCTACAATGAGCAGTTCTTC
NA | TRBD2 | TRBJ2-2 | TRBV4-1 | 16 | CASSQASSGVTGELFF | TGCGCCAGCAGCCAAGCCTCTAGCGGGGTCACCGGGGAGCTGTTTTTT
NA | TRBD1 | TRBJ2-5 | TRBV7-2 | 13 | CASSRDRAETQYF | TGTGCCAGCAGCCGGGACAGGGCTGAGACCCAGTACTTC
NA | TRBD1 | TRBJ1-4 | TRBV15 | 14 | CATSRPDRGEKLFF | TGTGCCACCAGCAGACCGGACAGGGGTGAAAAACTGTTTTTT
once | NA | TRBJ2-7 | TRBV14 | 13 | CASSHGGHYEQYF | TGTGCCAGCAGCCATGGCGGACACTACGAGCAGTACTTC
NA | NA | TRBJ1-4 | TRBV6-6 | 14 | CASSYLGRSEKLFF | TGTGCCAGCAGTTACCTGGGCAGGTCGGAAAAACTGTTTTTT
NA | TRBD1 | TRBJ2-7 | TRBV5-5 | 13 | CASSPGQGSEQYF | TGTGCCAGCAGCCCGGGACAGGGGAGCGAGCAGTACTTC
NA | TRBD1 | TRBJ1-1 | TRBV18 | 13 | CASSPTGDTEAFF | TGTGCCAGCTCACCTACAGGGGACACTGAAGCTTTCTTT
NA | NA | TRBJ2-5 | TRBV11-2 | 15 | CASSLVGSGLVTQYF | TGTGCCAGCAGCTTAGTGGGATCGGGGTTAGTGACCCAGTACTTC
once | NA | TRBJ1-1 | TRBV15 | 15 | CATSRRETGRTEAFF | TGTGCCACCAGCAGAAGGGAAACAGGGAGAACTGAAGCTTTCTTT
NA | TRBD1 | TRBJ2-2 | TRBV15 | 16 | CATSREGQGAIGELFF | TGTGCCACCAGCAGAGAAGGACAGGGGGCAATCGGGGAGCTGTTTTTT
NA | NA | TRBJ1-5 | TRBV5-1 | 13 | CASSFQGNQPQHF | TGCGCCAGCAGCTTTCAGGGGAATCAGCCCCAGCATTTT
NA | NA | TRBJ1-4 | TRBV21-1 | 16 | CASSKGSGQGNEKLFF | TGTGCCAGCAGCAAAGGGTCGGGACAGGGGAATGAAAAACTGTTTTTT
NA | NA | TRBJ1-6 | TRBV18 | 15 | CASSPERQKNSPLHF | TGTGCCAGCTCACCTGAGAGACAGAAAAATTCACCCCTCCACTTT
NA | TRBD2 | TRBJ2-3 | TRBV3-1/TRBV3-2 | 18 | CASSSRLAGGQRTDTQYF | TGTGCCAGCAGCTCTCGACTAGCGGGGGGGCAGCGCACAGATACGCAGTATTTT